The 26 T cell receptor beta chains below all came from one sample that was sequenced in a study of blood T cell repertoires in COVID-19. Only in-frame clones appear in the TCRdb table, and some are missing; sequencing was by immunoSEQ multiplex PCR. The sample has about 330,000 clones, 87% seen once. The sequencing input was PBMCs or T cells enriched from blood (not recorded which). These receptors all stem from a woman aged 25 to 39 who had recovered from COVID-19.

CDR3 sequence (DNA): TGTGCCCCTCCCGAGGGCCGCCAGCGGGGGGGCTCAGATACGCAGTATTTT. Its translation is CAPPEGRQRGGSDTQYF. The rearrangement joins TRBV6-7 to TRBJ2-3, with 10 bases that match TRBD2. TRBV6-7 is sorted into the ORF group, with uncertain function. The CDR3 is made up of 17 amino acids. V dropped 11 bases and J dropped 4; count of bases not matched to a gene: 18.

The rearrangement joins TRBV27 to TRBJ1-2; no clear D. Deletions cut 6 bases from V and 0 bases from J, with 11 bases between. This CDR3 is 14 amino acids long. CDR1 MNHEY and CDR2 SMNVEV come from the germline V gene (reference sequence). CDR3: CASSLAETNYGYTF. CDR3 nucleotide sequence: TGTGCCAGCAGCCTCGCGGAGACTAACTATGGCTACACCTTC.

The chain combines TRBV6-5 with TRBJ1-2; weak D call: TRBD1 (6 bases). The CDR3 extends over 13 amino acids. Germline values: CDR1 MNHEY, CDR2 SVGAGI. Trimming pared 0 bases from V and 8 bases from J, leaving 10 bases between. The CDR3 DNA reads TGTGCCAGCAGTTACTCCCGGACAGTAGGCTACACCTTC. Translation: CASSYSRTVGYTF.

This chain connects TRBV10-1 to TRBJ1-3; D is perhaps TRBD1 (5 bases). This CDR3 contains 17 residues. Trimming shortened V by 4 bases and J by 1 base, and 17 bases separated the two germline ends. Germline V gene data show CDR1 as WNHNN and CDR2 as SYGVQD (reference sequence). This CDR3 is CASSAPQVLASGNTIYF. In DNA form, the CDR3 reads TGCGCCAGCAGTGCCCCACAGGTTTTAGCTTCTGGAAACACCATATATTTT.

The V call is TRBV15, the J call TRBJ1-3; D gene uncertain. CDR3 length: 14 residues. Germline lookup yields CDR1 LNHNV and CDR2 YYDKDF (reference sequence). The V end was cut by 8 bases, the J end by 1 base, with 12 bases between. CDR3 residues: CATASGSSGNTIYF. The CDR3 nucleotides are TGTGCCACCGCCTCGGGGTCTTCTGGAAACACCATATATTTT.

As DNA, the CDR3 is TGCGCCAGCAGCCAAGATCCCGGGGACAGGCCACGGCATTTT. Its translation: CASSQDPGDRPRHF. The chain has TRBV4-1 and TRBJ1-5, with 8 bases that match TRBD1. Germline V lookup: CDR1 MGHRA, CDR2 YSYEKL. The CDR3 contains 14 residues. The V gene end was trimmed by 0 bases and the J gene end by 15 bases; junction bases not matched to a gene: 10.

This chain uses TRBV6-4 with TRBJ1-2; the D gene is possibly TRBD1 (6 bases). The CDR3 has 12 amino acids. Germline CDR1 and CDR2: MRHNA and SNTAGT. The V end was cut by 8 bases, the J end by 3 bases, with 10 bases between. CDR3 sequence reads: CASGRTDYGYTF. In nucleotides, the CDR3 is TGTGCCAGCGGTAGGACAGACTATGGCTACACCTTC.

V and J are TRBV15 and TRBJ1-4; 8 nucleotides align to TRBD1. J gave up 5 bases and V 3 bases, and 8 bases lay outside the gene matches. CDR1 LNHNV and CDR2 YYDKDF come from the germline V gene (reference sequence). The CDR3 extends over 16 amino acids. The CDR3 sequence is CATSSPGTGRNEKLFF. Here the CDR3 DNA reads TGTGCCACCAGCAGCCCAGGGACAGGCAGGAATGAAAAACTGTTTTTT.

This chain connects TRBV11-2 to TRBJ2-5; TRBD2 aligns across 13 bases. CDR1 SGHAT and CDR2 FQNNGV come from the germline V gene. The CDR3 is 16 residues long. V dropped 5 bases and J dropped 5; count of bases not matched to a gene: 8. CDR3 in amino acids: CASSPRLAGGTETQYF. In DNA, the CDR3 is TGTGCCAGCAGCCCGAGACTAGCGGGGGGAACGGAGACCCAGTACTTC.

CDR3 in DNA: TGTGCCAGCAGCCAACGACTAGCGGGGTCAGATACGCAGTATTTT. It codes for CASSQRLAGSDTQYF. The rearrangement joins TRBV7-9 to TRBJ2-3; 11 bases fit TRBD2. Germline CDR1 reads SEHNR; CDR2 reads FQNEAQ (reference sequence). The CDR3 sequence is 15 residues long. The V segment lost 5 bases and the J segment 4 bases; nucleotides outside the gene matches: 5. Full variable domain (outside the CDR3, taken from reference TRBV7-9 and TRBJ2-3): DTGVSQNPRHKITKRGQNVTFRCDPISEHNRLYWYRQTLGQGPEFLTYFQNEAQLEKSRLLSDRFSAERPKGSFSTLEIQRTEQGDSAMYLCASSQRLAGSDTQYFGPGTRLTVL.

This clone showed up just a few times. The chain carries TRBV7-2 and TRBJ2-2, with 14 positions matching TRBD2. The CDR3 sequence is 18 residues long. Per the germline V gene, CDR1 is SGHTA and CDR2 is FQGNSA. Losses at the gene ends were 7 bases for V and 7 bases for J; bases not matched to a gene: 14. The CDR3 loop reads CASNGPGTSGGLNGELFF. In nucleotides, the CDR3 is TGTGCCAGCAACGGCCCCGGGACTAGCGGGGGCCTGAACGGGGAGCTGTTTTTT.

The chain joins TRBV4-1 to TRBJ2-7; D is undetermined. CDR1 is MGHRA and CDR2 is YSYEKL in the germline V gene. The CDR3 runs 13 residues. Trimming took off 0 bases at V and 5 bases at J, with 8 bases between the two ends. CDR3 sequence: CASSQDVRNEQYF. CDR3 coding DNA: TGCGCCAGCAGCCAAGATGTGAGGAACGAGCAGTACTTC.

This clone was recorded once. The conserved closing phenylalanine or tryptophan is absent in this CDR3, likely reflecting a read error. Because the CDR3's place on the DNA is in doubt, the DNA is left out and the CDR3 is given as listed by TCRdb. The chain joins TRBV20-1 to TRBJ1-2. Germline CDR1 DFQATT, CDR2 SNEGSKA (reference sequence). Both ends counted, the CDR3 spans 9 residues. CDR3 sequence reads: CSARGVAGV.

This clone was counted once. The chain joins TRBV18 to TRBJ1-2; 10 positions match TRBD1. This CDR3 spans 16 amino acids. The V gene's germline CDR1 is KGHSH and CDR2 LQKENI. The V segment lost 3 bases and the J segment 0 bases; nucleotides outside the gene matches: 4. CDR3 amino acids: CASSPRTGGPNYGYTF. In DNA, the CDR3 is TGTGCCAGCTCACCCCGGACAGGGGGGCCTAACTATGGCTACACCTTC.

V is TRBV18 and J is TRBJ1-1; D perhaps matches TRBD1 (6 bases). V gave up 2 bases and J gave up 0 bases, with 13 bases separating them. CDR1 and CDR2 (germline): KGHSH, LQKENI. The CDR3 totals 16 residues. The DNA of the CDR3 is TGTGCCAGCTCACCAGGAACAGGGAACATGAACACTGAAGCTTTCTTT. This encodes CASSPGTGNMNTEAFF. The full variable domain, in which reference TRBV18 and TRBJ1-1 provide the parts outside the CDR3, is NAGVMQNPRHLVRRRGQEARLRCSPMKGHSHVYWYRQLPEEGLKFMVYLQKENIIDESGMPKERFSAEFPKEGPSILRIQQVVRGDSAAYFCASSPGTGNMNTEAFFGQGTRLTVV.

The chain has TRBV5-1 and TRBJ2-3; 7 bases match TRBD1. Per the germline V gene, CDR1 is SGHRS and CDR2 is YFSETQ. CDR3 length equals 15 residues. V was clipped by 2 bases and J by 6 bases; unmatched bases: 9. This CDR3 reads CASSLGEGGGDTQYF. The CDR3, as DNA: TGCGCCAGCAGCTTAGGCGAAGGGGGCGGCGATACGCAGTATTTT.

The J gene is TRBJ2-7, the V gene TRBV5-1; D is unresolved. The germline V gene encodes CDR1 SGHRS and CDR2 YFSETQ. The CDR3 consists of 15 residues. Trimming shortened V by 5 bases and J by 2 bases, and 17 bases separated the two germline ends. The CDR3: CASSLSGSLTYEQYF. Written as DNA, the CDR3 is TGCGCCAGCAGTTTATCAGGATCCCTCACCTACGAGCAGTACTTC.

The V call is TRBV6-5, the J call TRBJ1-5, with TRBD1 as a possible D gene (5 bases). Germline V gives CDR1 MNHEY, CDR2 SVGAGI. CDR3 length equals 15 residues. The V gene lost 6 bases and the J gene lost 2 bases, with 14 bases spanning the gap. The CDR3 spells CASRSGGLGNQPQHF. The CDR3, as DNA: TGTGCCAGCAGAAGCGGGGGTCTTGGCAATCAGCCCCAGCATTTT.

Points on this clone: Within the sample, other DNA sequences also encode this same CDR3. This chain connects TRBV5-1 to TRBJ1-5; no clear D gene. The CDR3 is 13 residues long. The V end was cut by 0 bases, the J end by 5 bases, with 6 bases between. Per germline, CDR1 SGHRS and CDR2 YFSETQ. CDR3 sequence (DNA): TGCGCCAGCAGCTTGGCCGGGGATCAGCCCCAGCATTTT. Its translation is CASSLAGDQPQHF.

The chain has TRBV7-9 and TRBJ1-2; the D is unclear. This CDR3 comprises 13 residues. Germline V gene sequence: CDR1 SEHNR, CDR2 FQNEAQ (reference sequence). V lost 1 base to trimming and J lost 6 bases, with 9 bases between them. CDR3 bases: TGTGCCAGCAGCTTAGAGCGGGCGAATGGCTACACCTTC. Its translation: CASSLERANGYTF.

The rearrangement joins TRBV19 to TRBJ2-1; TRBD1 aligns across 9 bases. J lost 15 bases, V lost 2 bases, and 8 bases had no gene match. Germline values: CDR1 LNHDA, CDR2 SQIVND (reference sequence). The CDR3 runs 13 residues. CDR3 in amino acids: CASSIRQGGLVFF. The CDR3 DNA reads TGTGCCAGTAGTATACGACAGGGGGGTCTAGTGTTCTTC.

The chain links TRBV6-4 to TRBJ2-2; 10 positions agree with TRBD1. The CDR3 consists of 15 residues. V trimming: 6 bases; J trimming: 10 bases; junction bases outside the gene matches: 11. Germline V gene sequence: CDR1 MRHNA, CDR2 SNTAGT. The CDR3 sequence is CASSPGTGETEELFF. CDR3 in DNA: TGTGCCAGCAGCCCCGGGACAGGGGAAACGGAGGAGCTGTTTTTT.

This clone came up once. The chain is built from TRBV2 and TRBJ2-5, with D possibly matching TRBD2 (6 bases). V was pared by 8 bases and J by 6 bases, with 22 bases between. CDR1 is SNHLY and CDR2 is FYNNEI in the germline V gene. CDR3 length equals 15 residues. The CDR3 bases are TGTGCCAGCCACCCTCCGGGCGGGGCGGTACAGACCCAGTACTTC. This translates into CASHPPGGAVQTQYF.

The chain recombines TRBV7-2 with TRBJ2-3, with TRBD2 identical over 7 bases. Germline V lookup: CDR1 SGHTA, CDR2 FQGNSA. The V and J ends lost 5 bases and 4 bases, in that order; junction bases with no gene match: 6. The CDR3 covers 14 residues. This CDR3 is CASSLRTSADTQYF. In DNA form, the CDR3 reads TGTGCCAGCAGCCTACGGACTAGTGCAGATACGCAGTATTTT.

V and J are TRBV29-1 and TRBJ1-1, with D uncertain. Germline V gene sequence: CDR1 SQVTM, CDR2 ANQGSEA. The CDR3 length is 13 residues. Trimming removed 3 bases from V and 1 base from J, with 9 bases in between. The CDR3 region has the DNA TGCAGCGTTGAGGTGGCCCGGAACACTGAAGCTTTCTTT. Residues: CSVEVARNTEAFF.

This CDR3 is CASSPGQLANYGYTF. The CDR3 bases are TGTGCCAGCTCACCAGGACAGTTAGCTAACTATGGCTACACCTTC. The rearrangement uses TRBV18 and TRBJ1-2, with D possibly TRBD1 on 6 matching bases. Germline V lookup: CDR1 KGHSH, CDR2 LQKENI. The V end lost 2 bases, the J end lost 0 bases, and 10 bases lay between the germline ends. There are 15 residues in the CDR3. The entire variable domain, with the rest obtained from reference TRBV18 and TRBJ1-2, is as follows: NAGVMQNPRHLVRRRGQEARLRCSPMKGHSHVYWYRQLPEEGLKFMVYLQKENIIDESGMPKERFSAEFPKEGPSILRIQQVVRGDSAAYFCASSPGQLANYGYTFGSGTRLTVV.